This T cell receptor (beta chain) was documented in a study of cytomegalovirus exposure and HLA in healthy donors. This clone has just one count. Losses at the gene ends were 4 bases for V and 3 bases for J; bases not matched to a gene: 5. CDR3 size: 16 residues. Looked up from germline, CDR1 is LNHNV and CDR2 is YYDKDF (reference sequence). With 60 Vbeta and 13 Jbeta primers, the PCR was carried out. Data came from immunoSEQ multiplex PCR; TCRdb stores just in-frame clones and leaves some out. The sample includes about 110,000 clones, about 70% of them seen just once. This sequence was found in a female donor in good health and CMV-seronegative. Input material: PBMCs. The rearrangement links TRBV15 to TRBJ1-5, with TRBD1 identical over 11 bases. CDR3: CATSTRDRGDNQPQHF. DNA for the CDR3: TGTGCCACCAGCACCCGGGACAGGGGGGACAATCAGCCCCAGCATTTT.